Each of the 23 T cell receptor beta chains below was sequenced from the same sample in a study of blood T cell repertoires in COVID-19. Here immunoSEQ multiplex PCR was the method, and the copy in TCRdb shows in-frame clones only, minus some. The table records roughly 300,000 clones, more than 75% of them present only once. Input material: PBMCs or T cells enriched from blood (not recorded which). The receptors derive from a woman under 30 who had recovered from COVID-19.

The chain carries TRBV6-5 and TRBJ1-1, with D perhaps TRBD1 (6 bases). The CDR3 consists of 12 residues. From germline, CDR1 is MNHEY and CDR2 SVGAGI. Trimming took off 7 bases at V and 8 bases at J, with 14 bases between the two ends. The CDR3 protein is CASNRPGTEAFF. CDR3 coding DNA: TGTGCCAGCAACAGGCCGGGGACAGAAGCTTTCTTT.

This clone has at least ten counts. The CDR3 DNA reads TGTGCCAGTAGACTGACGGGGAGCACAAGCTCTGGAAACACCATATATTTT. As protein: CASRLTGSTSSGNTIYF. This chain links TRBV19 with TRBJ1-3; D is uncertain. There are 17 residues in the CDR3. V shed 6 bases and J shed 0 bases, with 18 bases lying between them. From germline, CDR1 is LNHDA and CDR2 SQIVND (reference sequence). Together with reference TRBV19 and TRBJ1-3, the CDR3 gives the full variable domain: DGGITQSPKYLFRKEGQNVTLSCEQNLNHDAMYWYRQDPGQGLRLIYYSQIVNDFQKGDIAEGYSVSREKKESFPLTVTSAQKNPTAFYLCASRLTGSTSSGNTIYFGEGSWLTVV.

The V and J genes are TRBV30 and TRBJ1-6; TRBD1 matches at 11 bases. Germline V gene sequence: CDR1 GTSNPN, CDR2 SVGIG (reference sequence). Germline trimming cut 4 bases from V and 10 bases from J; bases unmatched to any gene: 12. The CDR3 is 16 amino acids. The CDR3 nucleotides read TGTGCCTGGACCGGGACAGGGGGGTCTTGGAACTCACCCCTCCACTTT. The encoded protein is CAWTGTGGSWNSPLHF.

A few counts support this clone. The rearrangement joins TRBV19 to TRBJ1-1; D gene uncertain. This CDR3 spans 13 amino acids. Germline lookup yields CDR1 LNHDA and CDR2 SQIVND (reference sequence). V lost 4 bases and J lost 8, with 14 bases in between. The CDR3: CASSKNRHEEAFF. In DNA form, the CDR3 reads TGTGCCAGTAGTAAGAACCGACATGAAGAAGCTTTCTTT.

The chain joins TRBV28 to TRBJ1-2; TRBD1 aligns across 8 bases. The trim removed 6 bases at V and 3 bases at J, leaving 9 bases unmatched. Germline values: CDR1 MDHEN, CDR2 SYDVKM. The CDR3 spans 15 residues. For the CDR3, the DNA is TGTGCCAGCAGCCTAGGGACAGGCGCCGACTATGGCTACACCTTC. It yields the protein CASSLGTGADYGYTF.

The rearrangement joins TRBV3-1 (or the pseudogene TRBV3-2) to TRBJ2-1, with 8 bases lining up with TRBD2. From germline, CDR1 is LGHDT and CDR2 YNNKEL (reference sequence). The CDR3 covers 15 residues. The trim removed 5 bases at V and 5 bases at J, leaving 8 bases unmatched. This chain's CDR3 is CASSSGSGGNNEQFF. The CDR3, as DNA: TGTGCCAGCAGCTCCGGATCGGGAGGGAACAATGAGCAGTTCTTC.

The chain carries TRBV6-5 and TRBJ1-2; the match to TRBD1 covers 7 bases. V lost 5 bases and J lost 4; bases outside the gene matches: 7. Germline V lookup: CDR1 MNHEY, CDR2 SVGAGI. The CDR3 length is 14 residues. The CDR3 DNA is TGTGCCAGCAGTCCGGGACAGACCCTCTATGGCTACACCTTC. Residues: CASSPGQTLYGYTF.

This clone has a single count. This chain links TRBV21-1 with TRBJ2-7; the DNA was not used to check the table's D call, TRBD1. TRBV21-1 is annotated as a pseudogene. The CDR3 is 15 amino acids. CDR3 residues: CASSTRRGYFYEQYF. The CDR3 coding sequence is TGTGCCAGCAGCACACGCAGGGGGTACTTCTACGAGCAGTACTTC.

V usage is TRBV12-3 or TRBV12-4 and J usage is TRBJ2-2; D might be TRBD1 (5 bases). This CDR3 comprises 13 residues. Trimming removed 6 bases at V and 6 bases at J, with 11 bases between. This CDR3 is CASSPRQSGELFF. The CDR3 bases are TGTGCCAGCAGCCCCCGACAGTCCGGGGAGCTGTTTTTT.

The chain carries TRBV7-9 and TRBJ2-1, with D unclear. V was trimmed by 4 bases and J by 8 bases, leaving 9 bases between them. The CDR3 is 12 amino acids. From germline, CDR1 is SEHNR and CDR2 FQNEAQ (reference sequence). CDR3 in DNA: TGTGCCAGCAGCTCAGCTTCGGATGAGCAGTTCTTC. As protein: CASSSASDEQFF.

The chain carries TRBV24-1 and TRBJ1-2; no clear D. The V end was cut by 2 bases, the J end by 4 bases, with 10 bases between. Germline CDR1 and CDR2: KGHDR and SFDVKD. CDR3 length: 14 residues. CDR3 loop: CATSDSGRAYGYTF. The DNA for the CDR3 is TGTGCCACCAGTGATTCGGGGAGGGCCTATGGCTACACCTTC.

CDR3 sequence (DNA): TGTGCCAGCAGCGTAGGAGGGAGGAACTACAATGAGCAGTTCTTC. Its protein is CASSVGGRNYNEQFF. The rearrangement uses TRBV9 and TRBJ2-1, with a tentative D call TRBD2 (6 bases). V was shortened by 0 bases and J by 3 bases, with 10 bases between the two germline ends. The germline V gene has CDR1 SGDLS and CDR2 YYNGEE. This CDR3 is built from 15 residues.

The rearrangement joins TRBV5-1 to TRBJ2-6; TRBD1 might be the D (6 bases). V lost 7 bases and J lost 4, with 15 bases in between. This CDR3 is 15 amino acids long. The germline V gene encodes CDR1 SGHRS and CDR2 YFSETQ. CDR3 nucleotides: TGCGCCAGCCCGACAGGTTTCTCCGGGGCCAACGTCCTGACTTTC. This gives the protein CASPTGFSGANVLTF.

The rearrangement links TRBV7-9 to TRBJ1-2; TRBD1 aligns across 12 bases. Trimming at V came to 6 bases and at J to 10 bases, leaving 15 bases not matched to a gene. This CDR3 has 16 amino acids. From germline, CDR1 is SEHNR and CDR2 FQNEAQ (reference sequence). CDR3 sequence: CASRSLLGQGASDYTF. DNA of the CDR3: TGTGCCAGCAGGTCCCTTTTGGGACAGGGGGCGTCTGACTACACCTTC.

V is TRBV3-1 (or the pseudogene TRBV3-2) and J is TRBJ2-5; TRBD2 matches 9 bases. Germline lookup yields CDR1 LGHDT and CDR2 YNNKEL (reference sequence). V gave up 3 bases and J gave up 1 base; unmatched junction bases: 6. The CDR3 spans 16 residues. The CDR3 reads CASSQAGGAFQETQYF. CDR3 DNA: TGTGCCAGCAGCCAGGCGGGAGGGGCATTCCAAGAGACCCAGTACTTC.

The rearrangement uses TRBV11-2 and TRBJ1-5; 8 bases fit TRBD1. CDR3 length: 15 residues. Losses at the gene ends were 5 bases for V and 7 bases for J; bases not matched to a gene: 10. From germline, CDR1 is SGHAT and CDR2 FQNNGV. CDR3 amino acids: CASSPTGVAEQPQHF. DNA of the CDR3: TGTGCCAGCAGCCCGACAGGGGTTGCGGAGCAGCCCCAGCATTTT.

The V call is TRBV18, the J call TRBJ1-6; D is unresolved. Germline lookup yields CDR1 KGHSH and CDR2 LQKENI. The V gene lost 3 bases and the J gene lost 9 bases, with 18 bases spanning the gap. The CDR3 covers 16 residues. The chain's CDR3 is CASSPPRAEQFSPLHF. CDR3 nucleotide sequence: TGTGCCAGCTCACCGCCGAGGGCAGAACAATTTTCACCCCTCCACTTT.

This chain uses TRBV3-1 (or the pseudogene TRBV3-2) with TRBJ1-1, with 9 bases lining up with TRBD1. After removal of 4 bases from V and 4 bases from J, the junction contained 7 bases not matched to a gene. The CDR3 runs to 15 residues. Germline V lookup: CDR1 LGHDT, CDR2 YNNKEL (reference sequence). The CDR3 here is CASSPGTGLGTEAFF. DNA of the CDR3: TGTGCCAGCAGCCCTGGGACAGGGTTGGGCACTGAAGCTTTCTTT.

The chain has TRBV7-9 and TRBJ2-1; TRBD2 agrees at 8 bases. The germline CDR1 and CDR2 sequences are SEHNR and FQNEAQ (reference sequence). V shed 1 base, J shed 7 bases, and the junction held 9 bases outside the gene matches. CDR3 length: 16 residues. The CDR3 DNA follows: TGTGCCAGCAGCTTAGTCAGCGGGAGATGGGAGAATGAGCAGTTCTTC. Its protein product is CASSLVSGRWENEQFF.

The rearrangement uses TRBV10-3 and TRBJ2-2; D is perhaps TRBD2 (5 bases). CDR1 ENHRY and CDR2 SYGVKD come from the germline V gene. V lost 0 bases, J lost 13 bases, and 9 bases lay in between. The CDR3 loop spans 12 amino acids. CDR3 sequence: CAISESTGWLFF. CDR3 DNA: TGTGCCATCAGTGAGTCGACGGGGTGGCTGTTTTTT.

In this sample, this clone turned up once. The same CDR3 also results from other DNA sequences found in this sample. The genes are TRBV19 and TRBJ1-1; 7 positions match TRBD1. The junction had 0 bases not matched to a gene; V was cut back by 1 base and J by 1 base. From germline, CDR1 is LNHDA and CDR2 SQIVND (reference sequence). There are 14 residues in the CDR3. The CDR3 sequence is CASSIGQGNTEAFF. The CDR3 nucleotides read TGTGCCAGTAGTATAGGACAGGGGAACACTGAAGCTTTCTTT. Looking up the rest from reference TRBV19 and TRBJ1-1 gives the full variable domain: DGGITQSPKYLFRKEGQNVTLSCEQNLNHDAMYWYRQDPGQGLRLIYYSQIVNDFQKGDIAEGYSVSREKKESFPLTVTSAQKNPTAFYLCASSIGQGNTEAFFGQGTRLTVV.

V is TRBV2 and J is TRBJ1-1; D is possibly TRBD1 (6 bases). Trimming stripped 2 bases from V and 1 base from J, with 11 bases between. Germline CDR1 SNHLY, CDR2 FYNNEI. The CDR3 length is 15 residues. This CDR3 is CASSEQGNRNTEAFF. The CDR3 DNA sequence: TGTGCCAGCAGTGAACAGGGGAACAGGAACACTGAAGCTTTCTTT.

The V and J genes are TRBV12-3 or TRBV12-4 and TRBJ2-2; no reliable D call. This CDR3 is built from 12 residues. V lost 11 bases to trimming and J lost 4 bases, with 11 bases between them. The CDR3 is CAGRYVTGELFF. CDR3 DNA sequence: TGTGCCGGGCGATATGTCACCGGGGAGCTGTTTTTT.